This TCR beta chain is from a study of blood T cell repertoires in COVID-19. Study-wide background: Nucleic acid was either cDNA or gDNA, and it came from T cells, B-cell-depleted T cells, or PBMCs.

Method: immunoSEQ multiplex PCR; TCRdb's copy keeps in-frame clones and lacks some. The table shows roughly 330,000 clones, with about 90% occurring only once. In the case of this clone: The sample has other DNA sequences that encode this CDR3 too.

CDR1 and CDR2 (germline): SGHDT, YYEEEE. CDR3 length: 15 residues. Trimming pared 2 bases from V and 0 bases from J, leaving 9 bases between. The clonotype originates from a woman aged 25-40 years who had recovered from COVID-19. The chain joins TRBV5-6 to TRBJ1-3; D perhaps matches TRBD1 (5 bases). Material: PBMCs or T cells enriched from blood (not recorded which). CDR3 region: CASSLTGSSGNTIYF. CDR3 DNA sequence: TGTGCCAGCAGCTTAACAGGAAGCTCTGGAAACACCATATATTTT.